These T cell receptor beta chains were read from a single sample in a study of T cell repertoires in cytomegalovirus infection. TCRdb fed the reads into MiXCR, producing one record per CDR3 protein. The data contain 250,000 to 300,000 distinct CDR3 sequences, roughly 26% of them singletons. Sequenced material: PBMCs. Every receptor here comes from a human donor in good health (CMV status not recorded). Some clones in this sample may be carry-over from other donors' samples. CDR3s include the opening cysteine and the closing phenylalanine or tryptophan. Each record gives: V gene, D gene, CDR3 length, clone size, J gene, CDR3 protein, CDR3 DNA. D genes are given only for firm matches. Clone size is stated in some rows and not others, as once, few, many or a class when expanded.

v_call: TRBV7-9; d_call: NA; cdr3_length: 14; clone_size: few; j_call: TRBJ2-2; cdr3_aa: CASARDTHTGELFF; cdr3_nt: TGTGCCAGCGCTCGGGACACTCACACCGGGGAGCTGTTTTTT
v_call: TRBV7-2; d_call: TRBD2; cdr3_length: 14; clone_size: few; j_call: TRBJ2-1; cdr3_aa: CASNGLSGTGEQFF; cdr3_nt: TGTGCCAGCAACGGGCTTAGCGGGACCGGCGAGCAGTTCTTC
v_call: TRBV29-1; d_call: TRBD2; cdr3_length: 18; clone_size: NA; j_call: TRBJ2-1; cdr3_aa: CSVLGWSGGKSSYNEQFF; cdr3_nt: TGCAGCGTCTTAGGGTGGAGCGGGGGGAAGAGCTCCTACAATGAGCAGTTCTTC
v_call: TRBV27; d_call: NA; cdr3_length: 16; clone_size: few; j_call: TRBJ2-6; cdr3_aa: CASSLLGAAGANVLTF; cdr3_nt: TGTGCCAGCAGTTTATTAGGTGCCGCCGGGGCCAACGTCCTGACTTTC
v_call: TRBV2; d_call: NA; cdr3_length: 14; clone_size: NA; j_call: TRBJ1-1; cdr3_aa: CASSDGGVRTEAFF; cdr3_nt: TGTGCCAGCAGTGATGGCGGGGTTCGGACTGAAGCTTTCTTT
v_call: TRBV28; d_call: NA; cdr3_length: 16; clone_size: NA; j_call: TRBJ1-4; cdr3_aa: CASSLSSRGNNEKLFF; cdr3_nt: TGTGCCAGCAGTTTATCCTCGCGCGGGAACAATGAAAAACTGTTTTTT
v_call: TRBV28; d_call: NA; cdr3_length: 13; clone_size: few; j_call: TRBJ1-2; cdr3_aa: CASSLGLNYGYTF; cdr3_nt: TGTGCCAGCAGTTTAGGCCTGAACTATGGCTACACCTTC
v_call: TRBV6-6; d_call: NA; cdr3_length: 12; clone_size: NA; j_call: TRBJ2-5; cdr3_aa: CASSLTRETQYF; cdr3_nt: TGTGCCAGCAGCCTTACTAGGGAGACCCAGTACTTC
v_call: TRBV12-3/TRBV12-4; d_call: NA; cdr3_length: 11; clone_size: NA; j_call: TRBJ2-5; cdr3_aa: CASTERETQYF; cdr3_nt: TGTGCCAGCACGGAGCGGGAGACCCAGTACTTC
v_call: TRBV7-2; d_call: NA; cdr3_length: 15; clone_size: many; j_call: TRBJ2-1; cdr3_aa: CASSRWTTSNNEQFF; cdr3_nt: TGTGCCAGCAGCCGCTGGACCACCAGCAACAATGAGCAGTTCTTC
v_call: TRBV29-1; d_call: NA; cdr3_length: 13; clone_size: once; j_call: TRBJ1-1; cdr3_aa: CSVREGKTPEAFF; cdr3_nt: TGCAGCGTTAGGGAAGGGAAAACCCCTGAAGCTTTCTTT
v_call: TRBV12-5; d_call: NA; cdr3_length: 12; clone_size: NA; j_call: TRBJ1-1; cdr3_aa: CASAPSVTEAFF; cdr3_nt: TGTGCTAGTGCTCCATCGGTCACTGAAGCTTTCTTT
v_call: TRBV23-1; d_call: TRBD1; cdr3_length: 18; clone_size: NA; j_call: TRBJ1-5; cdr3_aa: CASAPPETGGRGNQPQHF; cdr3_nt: TGCGCCAGCGCCCCCCCCGAAACAGGGGGCCGGGGCAATCAGCCCCAGCATTTT
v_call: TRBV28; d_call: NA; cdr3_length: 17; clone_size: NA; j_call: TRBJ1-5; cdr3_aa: CASSFGQVGSGNQPQHF; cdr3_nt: TGTGCCAGCAGTTTTGGGCAGGTTGGGTCTGGCAATCAGCCCCAGCATTTT